The next 28 T cell receptor beta chains were all read from a single sample in a study of T cell responses to AZD1222 COVID-19 vaccine. The protocol was immunoSEQ multiplex PCR, while the TCRdb copy is restricted to in-frame clones and leaves out a portion. This sample yields over 130,000 clones, of which 91% are seen a single time; roughly 7.1% belongs to the top ten. Material: peripheral blood, obtained 28 days after the second dose of the MenACWY control vaccine. These receptors all come from an adult who received the MenACWY meningococcal vaccine as a control.

The rearrangement uses TRBV7-2 and TRBJ2-1, with a tentative D call TRBD2 (6 bases). Trimming took 2 bases from V and 8 from J, leaving 13 bases between them. In germline, CDR1 is SGHTA, CDR2 FQGNSA. The CDR3 has 14 amino acids. The CDR3 sequence: CASSLSTGGYEQFF. CDR3 bases: TGTGCCAGCAGCTTATCCACCGGGGGTTATGAGCAGTTCTTC.

The chain is built from TRBV11-1 and TRBJ1-6, with TRBD1 matching 7 bases. In germline, CDR1 is SGHAT, CDR2 FQDESV (reference sequence). CDR3 size: 14 residues. V was clipped by 6 bases and J by 6 bases; unmatched bases: 5. CDR3 in DNA: TGTGCCAGCAGGTCCGGGACAGTTAATTCACCCCTCCACTTT. Protein sequence: CASRSGTVNSPLHF.

The chain recombines TRBV6-1 with TRBJ1-5; no clear D gene. Per germline, CDR1 MNHNS and CDR2 SASEGT. The V end lost 1 base, the J end lost 9 bases, and 7 bases lay between the germline ends. The CDR3 totals 12 residues. The chain's CDR3 is CASSEGFRPQHF. CDR3 nucleotide sequence: TGTGCCAGCAGTGAAGGTTTCCGGCCCCAGCATTTT.

The chain joins TRBV18 to TRBJ2-2, with 7 bases that match TRBD1. CDR3 length equals 17 residues. J gave up 2 bases and V 1 base, and 7 bases lay outside the gene matches. Germline CDR1 reads KGHSH; CDR2 reads LQKENI. This CDR3 reads CASSPQVNRGNTGELFF. CDR3 DNA sequence: TGTGCCAGCTCACCACAGGTTAACAGGGGAAACACCGGGGAGCTGTTTTTT.

This chain connects TRBV28 to TRBJ2-1, with 9 bases lining up with TRBD1. The CDR3 covers 17 residues. Germline V gene lookup returns CDR1 MDHEN and CDR2 SYDVKM. After removal of 5 bases from V and 4 bases from J, the junction contained 12 bases not matched to a gene. Written as DNA, the CDR3 is TGTGCCAGCAGTCCGGACCTGGGGACAGGGTCTTACAATGAGCAGTTCTTC. Protein: CASSPDLGTGSYNEQFF.

The J gene is TRBJ1-5, the V gene TRBV19, with 11 positions matching TRBD1. Trimming cost V 6 bases and J 0 bases; bases outside gene matches: 7. The CDR3 has 17 residues. Germline-derived CDR1 and CDR2 are LNHDA and SQIVND (reference sequence). In DNA, the CDR3 is TGTGCCAGTAGCACGGGACAGGGGGACTATAGCAATCAGCCCCAGCATTTT. Its protein product is CASSTGQGDYSNQPQHF.

This rearrangement joins TRBV29-1 to TRBJ2-1, with 8 bases aligning to TRBD1. This CDR3 has 15 residues. Germline V gene lookup returns CDR1 SQVTM and CDR2 ANQGSEA. V lost 2 bases, J lost 2 bases, and 5 bases stayed unmatched. CDR3 nucleotide sequence: TGCAGCGTTGAATGGGGCAGGGGGCCCTACAATGAGCAGTTCTTC. This codes for CSVEWGRGPYNEQFF.

This chain uses TRBV30 with TRBJ1-1; 8 bases match TRBD1. V dropped 5 bases and J dropped 1; count of bases not matched to a gene: 6. The germline V gene has CDR1 GTSNPN and CDR2 SVGIG (reference sequence). The CDR3 totals 14 residues. CDR3 nucleotides: TGTGCCTGGGCAGGGGGCGGTGGGAACACTGAAGCTTTCTTT. Its translation: CAWAGGGGNTEAFF.

The chain has TRBV5-1 and TRBJ2-7; 8 nucleotides align to TRBD1. Germline V CDR1 and CDR2: SGHRS, YFSETQ. J was trimmed by 9 bases and V by 4 bases; bases with no gene match: 3. The CDR3 has 11 amino acids. The CDR3 loop is CASSRTGPQYF. The DNA of the CDR3 is TGCGCCAGCAGCAGGACAGGGCCGCAGTACTTC.

The J gene is TRBJ1-5, the V gene TRBV30, with TRBD1 identical over 8 bases. Per germline, CDR1 GTSNPN and CDR2 SVGIG (reference sequence). This CDR3 contains 15 residues. The trim removed 3 bases at V and 0 bases at J, leaving 4 bases unmatched. CDR3 region: CAWRTRGLSNQPQHF. CDR3 coding DNA: TGTGCCTGGAGAACCAGGGGGCTTAGCAATCAGCCCCAGCATTTT.

The V call is TRBV5-1, the J call TRBJ1-3; D remains ambiguous. The germline V gene encodes CDR1 SGHRS and CDR2 YFSETQ. The length of the CDR3 is 14 residues. The V end lost 0 bases, the J end lost 2 bases, and 6 bases lay between the germline ends. CDR3 nucleotides: TGCGCCAGCAGCTTGGATCCTACTGGAAACACCATATATTTT. Its protein is CASSLDPTGNTIYF.

V is TRBV3-1 (or the pseudogene TRBV3-2) and J is TRBJ2-3; D is uncertain. The CDR3 consists of 11 residues. Per the germline V gene, CDR1 is LGHDT and CDR2 is YNNKEL (reference sequence). V lost 3 bases, J lost 3 bases, and 1 base lay in between. The CDR3 loop reads CASSQTDTQYF. In nucleotides, the CDR3 is TGTGCCAGCAGCCAGACAGATACGCAGTATTTT.

V usage is TRBV19 and J usage is TRBJ1-1; 8 nucleotides match TRBD1. The CDR3 totals 13 residues. V lost 7 bases, J lost 5 bases, and 6 bases stayed unmatched. The V gene's germline CDR1 is LNHDA and CDR2 SQIVND (reference sequence). This chain's CDR3 is CASTRTGRTEAFF. The CDR3 DNA reads as TGTGCCAGTACGAGGACAGGGAGGACTGAAGCTTTCTTT.

This CDR3 reads CASSSVGGSPRTGELFF. CDR3 coding DNA: TGTGCCAGCAGTTCGGTAGGTGGGAGTCCTCGAACCGGGGAGCTGTTTTTT. This sequence joins TRBV28 and TRBJ2-2; possibly TRBD2 for D (5 bases). This CDR3 comprises 17 residues. Looked up from germline, CDR1 is MDHEN and CDR2 is SYDVKM. V was trimmed by 4 bases and J by 5 bases, leaving 20 bases between them.

This clone was observed a few times. The chain links TRBV10-3 to TRBJ2-5, with 8 bases aligning to TRBD1. The J segment lost 5 bases and the V segment lost 3 bases, leaving 8 bases of the junction unmatched. This CDR3 is 15 amino acids long. The germline gives CDR1 ENHRY, CDR2 SYGVKD. CDR3 sequence: CAISDGQGTEETQYF. The CDR3 nucleotides read TGTGCCATCAGTGACGGACAGGGTACAGAGGAGACCCAGTACTTC.

This clone was seen more than once but under ten times. This rearrangement joins TRBV28 to TRBJ1-4; D uncertain. The CDR3 length is 16 residues. V dropped 3 bases and J dropped 0 bases, with 11 bases sitting between them. CDR1 MDHEN and CDR2 SYDVKM come from the germline V gene. CDR3: CASSLATSPTNEKLFF. CDR3 bases: TGTGCCAGCAGTTTGGCGACAAGCCCAACTAATGAAAAACTGTTTTTT.

The chain recombines TRBV3-1 (or the pseudogene TRBV3-2) with TRBJ2-1; 13 positions agree with TRBD2. The V gene end was trimmed by 5 bases and the J gene end by 5 bases; junction bases not matched to a gene: 6. Germline V gene lookup returns CDR1 LGHDT and CDR2 YNNKEL (reference sequence). The CDR3 is 16 residues long. The CDR3 sequence is CASSFRTSGSNNEQFF. The CDR3 coding sequence is TGTGCCAGCAGCTTCCGGACTAGCGGGAGTAACAATGAGCAGTTCTTC.

This clone was seen only once. CDR3 bases: TGTGCCAGCAGGTACCGGGACAGGGGCTCCTACGAGCAGTACTTC. Translating gives CASRYRDRGSYEQYF. The V gene is TRBV2, the J gene TRBJ2-7, with 10 positions matching TRBD1. The J segment lost 0 bases and the V segment lost 6 bases, leaving 5 bases of the junction unmatched. Germline V lookup: CDR1 SNHLY, CDR2 FYNNEI. This CDR3 contains 15 residues.

This chain links TRBV6-2 or TRBV6-3 with TRBJ2-3; no firm D call. CDR3 length equals 15 residues. Trimming shortened V by 6 bases and J by 0 bases, and 13 bases separated the two germline ends. The germline CDR1 and CDR2 sequences are MNHEY and SVGEGT. As DNA, the CDR3 is TGTGCCAGCAGCCCCGACCCTTGGAGCACAGATACGCAGTATTTT. This gives the protein CASSPDPWSTDTQYF.

CDR3 region: CASSQDDSPVGGGYTF. The CDR3 coding sequence is TGCGCCAGCAGCCAAGATGACAGTCCCGTAGGTGGTGGCTACACCTTC. The chain couples TRBV4-3 to TRBJ1-2; tentative D call: TRBD1 (5 bases). There are 16 residues in the CDR3. Deletions cut 0 bases from V and 7 bases from J, with 18 bases between. Germline values: CDR1 LGHNA, CDR2 YSLEER.

The V gene is TRBV19, the J gene TRBJ1-2, with TRBD1 matching 9 bases. This CDR3 spans 12 amino acids. With V trimmed by 6 bases and J by 6 bases, 2 bases remained unmatched. The germline V gene encodes CDR1 LNHDA and CDR2 SQIVND (reference sequence). In nucleotides, the CDR3 is TGTGCCAGTAGACGGACAGGGGATGGCTACACCTTC. It specifies CASRRTGDGYTF.

J is TRBJ2-2 and V is TRBV6-1; 7 positions match TRBD2. CDR3 length: 18 amino acids. V was clipped by 6 bases and J by 7 bases; unmatched bases: 20. Germline CDR1 is MNHNS and CDR2 is SASEGT. For the CDR3, the DNA is TGTGCCAGCAGGGAACCCGAGGGGAGGGGCGCAGGGATCGGGGAGCTGTTTTTT. This codes for CASREPEGRGAGIGELFF.

This clone was picked up one time. This chain connects TRBV7-2 to TRBJ2-3; 10 bases are a match to TRBD1. Per the germline V gene, CDR1 is SGHTA and CDR2 is FQGNSA. The CDR3 totals 16 residues. Trimming took 1 base from V and 3 from J; bases not matched to a gene: 4. DNA of the CDR3: TGTGCCAGCAGCTTAGTTGCGGGACAGGGGACAGATACGCAGTATTTT. Protein: CASSLVAGQGTDTQYF.

The count of this clone is one. The chain employs TRBV5-1 and TRBJ2-3, with D possibly being TRBD1 (6 bases). This CDR3 comprises 15 residues. Germline V gives CDR1 SGHRS, CDR2 YFSETQ. The germline V and J ends were trimmed by 2 bases and 2 bases, with 12 bases remaining between them. The CDR3, as DNA: TGCGCCAGCAGCTTCCCGGGACAAGCCACAGATACGCAGTATTTT. As protein: CASSFPGQATDTQYF.

The chain uses TRBV7-2 and TRBJ1-6; TRBD1 matches 8 bases. The germline V gene has CDR1 SGHTA and CDR2 FQGNSA. V was pared by 6 bases and J by 9 bases, with 10 bases of the junction left unmatched. The CDR3 has 15 amino acids. CDR3 amino acids: CASRTLDREFSPLHF. The CDR3 region has the DNA TGTGCCAGCAGAACTCTGGACAGGGAGTTTTCACCCCTCCACTTT. Complete variable domain (other parts from reference TRBV7-2 and TRBJ1-6): GAGVSQSPSNKVTEKGKDVELRCDPISGHTALYWYRQSLGQGLEFLIYFQGNSAPDKSGLPSDRFSAERTGGSVSTLTIQRTQQEDSAVYLCASRTLDREFSPLHFGNGTRLTVT.

The chain combines TRBV18 with TRBJ2-1; the D is unclear. Germline values: CDR1 KGHSH, CDR2 LQKENI. This CDR3 region has 13 residues. V dropped 3 bases and J dropped 14 bases, with 17 bases sitting between them. The chain's CDR3 is CASSPKSTTLEFF. For the CDR3, the DNA is TGTGCCAGCTCACCTAAATCGACAACGTTGGAGTTCTTC.

This clone was counted between two and nine times. The V call is TRBV28, the J call TRBJ1-1; D gene unclear. Per germline, CDR1 MDHEN and CDR2 SYDVKM. Trimming stripped 5 bases from V and 11 bases from J, with 12 bases between. The CDR3 length is 11 residues. This CDR3 reads CASSITLGAFF. DNA for the CDR3: TGTGCCAGCAGTATAACACTGGGCGCTTTCTTT.

This clone came up a few times. This CDR3 reads CASKWLGTQYF. The CDR3 bases are TGTGCCAGCAAGTGGCTGGGGACCCAGTACTTC. The gene calls are TRBV6-5 and TRBJ2-5; no clear D. V shed 7 bases and J shed 7 bases, with 10 bases lying between them. Looked up from germline, CDR1 is MNHEY and CDR2 is SVGAGI. The CDR3 contains 11 residues.